The 23 T cell receptor beta chains listed next were all sequenced from one sample in a study of CD8 T cells in ankylosing spondylitis. MiXCR was run by TCRdb on the 5' RACE reads, yielding one entry per CDR3 protein. The sample holds 150,000 or so distinct CDR3 sequences, roughly 31% seen once. The specimen sequenced was synovial fluid, either unsorted or a sorted T cell fraction (not recorded which). These receptors were obtained from a male donor with ankylosing spondylitis.

There are a few counts of this clonotype. The chain employs TRBV7-6 and TRBJ1-1, with D unresolved. Trimming left V 6 bases short and J 5 bases short, with 16 bases between. CDR3 length: 14 residues. CDR1 and CDR2 from the germline V gene are SGHVS and FNYEAQ. CDR3: CASRTLESRTEAFF. The CDR3 region has the DNA TGTGCCAGCAGAACCCTCGAGTCCAGGACTGAAGCTTTCTTT.

This chain joins TRBV5-1 and TRBJ2-3; D gene uncertain. This CDR3 has 13 residues. Germline-derived CDR1 and CDR2 are SGHRS and YFSETQ. Trimming removed 2 bases at V and 0 bases at J, with 4 bases between. CDR3 in amino acids: CASSLLSTDTQYF. CDR3 DNA sequence: TGCGCCAGCAGCTTACTTAGCACAGATACGCAGTATTTT. Looking up the rest from reference TRBV5-1 and TRBJ2-3 gives the full variable domain: KAGVTQTPRYLIKTRGQQVTLSCSPISGHRSVSWYQQTPGQGLQFLFEYFSETQRNKGNFPGRFSGRQFSNSRSEMNVSTLELGDSALYLCASSLLSTDTQYFGPGTRLTVL.

There are a few counts of this clonotype. This chain links TRBV11-2 with TRBJ2-2; D is undetermined. The CDR3 runs 12 residues. Germline CDR1 SGHAT, CDR2 FQNNGV. Between the trimmed V and J ends, which lost 5 bases and 6 bases, there was a span of 7 bases. CDR3 loop: CASSHGAGELFF. The CDR3 DNA sequence: TGTGCCAGCAGCCATGGGGCCGGGGAGCTGTTTTTT. The entire variable domain, with the rest obtained from reference TRBV11-2 and TRBJ2-2, is as follows: EAGVAQSPRYKIIEKRQSVAFWCNPISGHATLYWYQQILGQGPKLLIQFQNNGVVDDSQLPKDRFSAERLKGVDSTLKIQPAKLEDSAVYLCASSHGAGELFFGEGSRLTVL.

V gene TRBV28 combines with J gene TRBJ1-5; 10 bases agree with TRBD1. Germline CDR1 MDHEN, CDR2 SYDVKM. CDR3 length: 16 residues. Germline trimming cut 5 bases from V and 4 bases from J; bases unmatched to any gene: 8. The DNA of the CDR3 is TGTGCCAGCAGTCTAGGGACAGGGGTAGGGAATCAGCCCCAGCATTTT. This translates into CASSLGTGVGNQPQHF. The full variable domain, with the rest looked up from reference TRBV28 and TRBJ1-5, is DVKVTQSSRYLVKRTGEKVFLECVQDMDHENMFWYRQDPGLGLRLIYFSYDVKMKEKGDIPEGYSVSREKKERFSLILESASTNQTSMYLCASSLGTGVGNQPQHFGDGTRLSIL.

The chain carries TRBV5-1 and TRBJ2-3, with D tentatively TRBD1 or TRBD2 (5 bases each). With 4 bases removed from V and 5 bases from J, the gap between germline ends came to 11 bases. Germline V gives CDR1 SGHRS, CDR2 YFSETQ. There are 13 residues in the CDR3. The CDR3 bases are TGCGCCAGCAGCCCGGGGCTGGGAGATACGCAGTATTTT. Amino acids: CASSPGLGDTQYF. The full variable domain, its missing parts supplied by reference TRBV5-1 and TRBJ2-3, is KAGVTQTPRYLIKTRGQQVTLSCSPISGHRSVSWYQQTPGQGLQFLFEYFSETQRNKGNFPGRFSGRQFSNSRSEMNVSTLELGDSALYLCASSPGLGDTQYFGPGTRLTVL.

The rearrangement joins TRBV3-1 to TRBJ2-2; no reliable D call. V was pared by 1 base and J by 0 bases, with 3 bases between. Germline CDR1 reads LGHDT; CDR2 reads YNNKEL (reference sequence). The CDR3 totals 14 residues. CDR3 protein: CASSQAANTGELFF. CDR3 sequence (DNA): TGTGCCAGCAGCCAAGCTGCGAACACCGGGGAGCTGTTTTTT.

The chain joins TRBV20-1 to TRBJ2-5; a weak D match, TRBD2 (6 bases). The CDR3 has 13 residues. Trimming pared 7 bases from V and 2 bases from J, leaving 14 bases between. Looked up from germline, CDR1 is DFQATT and CDR2 is SNEGSKA (reference sequence). The CDR3 DNA reads TGCAGTGGGAGTGGCGGGAAGCAAGAGACCCAGTACTTC. As protein: CSGSGGKQETQYF.

The chain employs TRBV4-1 and TRBJ1-4; tentative D call: TRBD1 (6 bases). V lost 3 bases, J lost 8 bases, and 19 bases lay in between. The CDR3 extends over 16 amino acids. Germline lookup yields CDR1 MGHRA and CDR2 YSYEKL. The DNA for the CDR3 is TGCGCCAGCAGCCACCAAGCCAACAGGGTGGGGGAAAAACTGTTTTTT. Translated, it gives CASSHQANRVGEKLFF.

This chain links TRBV12-3 or TRBV12-4 with TRBJ2-2; 9 nucleotides match TRBD2. V dropped 6 bases and J dropped 2; count of bases not matched to a gene: 4. The CDR3 covers 15 residues. The CDR3: CASRSTSGNTGELFF. CDR3 coding DNA: TGTGCCAGCAGGTCGACTAGCGGCAACACCGGGGAGCTGTTTTTT.

The table lists this clonotype with many counts. The chain employs TRBV19 and TRBJ1-1, with D unclear. This CDR3 region has 14 residues. V was shortened by 3 bases and J by 1 base, with 9 bases between the two germline ends. Germline CDR1 reads LNHDA; CDR2 reads SQIVND (reference sequence). Here the CDR3 DNA reads TGTGCCAGTAGTATGCCTACGGAGAACACTGAAGCTTTCTTT. Its translation is CASSMPTENTEAFF.

The V call is TRBV5-1, the J call TRBJ1-2; the D gene is possibly TRBD1 (6 bases). This CDR3 has 12 amino acids. Trimming left V 3 bases short and J 8 bases short, with 11 bases between. Looked up from germline, CDR1 is SGHRS and CDR2 is YFSETQ. The CDR3 is CASSSTGKGYTF. The DNA of the CDR3 is TGCGCCAGCAGCTCTACAGGGAAAGGCTACACCTTC.

This clonotype was observed a few times. The V and J genes are TRBV5-1 and TRBJ1-1; D unclear. Germline CDR1 SGHRS, CDR2 YFSETQ. The V end lost 4 bases, the J end lost 2 bases, and 21 bases lay between the germline ends. The CDR3 spans 17 residues. CDR3 region: CASSATAPNSPNTEAFF. In DNA, the CDR3 is TGCGCCAGCAGCGCGACGGCCCCGAATTCACCAAACACTGAAGCTTTCTTT.

The J gene is TRBJ2-1, the V gene TRBV7-2; 11 nucleotides align to TRBD2. Trimming removed 1 base from V and 6 bases from J; junction bases left unmatched: 2. CDR1 and CDR2 from the germline V gene are SGHTA and FQGNSA. This CDR3 is 15 amino acids long. The CDR3 DNA follows: TGTGCCAGCAGCTTAGGACTAGCGGGGACCAATGAGCAGTTCTTC. It translates to CASSLGLAGTNEQFF.

This clonotype was seen repeatedly, ten times or more. The chain has TRBV20-1 and TRBJ2-5, with 7 nucleotides matching TRBD2. In germline, CDR1 is DFQATT, CDR2 SNEGSKA (reference sequence). V shed 0 bases, J shed 5 bases, and the junction held 6 bases outside the gene matches. The CDR3 has 14 residues. Here the CDR3 DNA reads TGCAGTGCTAGAGATAGGAGGGAGGGGGAGACCCAGTACTTC. Encoded protein: CSARDRREGETQYF.

The rearrangement links TRBV21-1 to TRBJ1-2. TRBV21-1 is classified as a pseudogene. The CDR3 length is 15 residues. CDR3 nucleotide sequence: TGTGCCAGCAGCAAAGAAGGGATCCCCAACTATGGCTACACCTTC. Protein: CASSKEGIPNYGYTF.

At least ten counts were recorded for this clonotype. The chain links TRBV4-3 to TRBJ1-1; 7 nucleotides align to TRBD1. This CDR3 has 16 residues. The V gene end was trimmed by 1 base and the J gene end by 1 base; junction bases not matched to a gene: 6. Germline CDR1 LGHNA, CDR2 YSLEER. The CDR3 DNA reads TGCGCCAGCAGCCAAGTCAGGAACAGGGGGAACACTGAAGCTTTCTTT. It translates to CASSQVRNRGNTEAFF.

There are many counts of this clonotype. The chain combines TRBV7-3 with TRBJ2-3, with 14 bases fitting TRBD2. V shed 1 base, J shed 5 bases, and the junction held 20 bases outside the gene matches. The CDR3 loop spans 22 amino acids. The germline CDR1 and CDR2 sequences are SGHTA and FQGTGA. CDR3 sequence (DNA): TGTGCCAGCAGCTTAAGCCGGACTAGCGGGAGGCCTCTGGGATCGGCGGGAGATACGCAGTATTTT. Encoded protein: CASSLSRTSGRPLGSAGDTQYF.

In its sample, this clonotype was seen many times. The rearrangement uses TRBV12-5 and TRBJ2-5, with TRBD2 identical over 7 bases. V dropped 5 bases and J dropped 2; count of bases not matched to a gene: 2. CDR3 size: 13 residues. Germline V CDR1 and CDR2: LGHNT, FRNRAP. In nucleotides, the CDR3 is TGTGCTAGTGGTCTTAGCGGGCAAGAGACCCAGTACTTC. This translates into CASGLSGQETQYF.

This chain joins TRBV6-2 or TRBV6-3 and TRBJ2-3; 8 bases line up with TRBD1. Trimming removed 11 bases from V and 4 bases from J; junction bases left unmatched: 11. The CDR3 totals 14 residues. CDR1 is MNHEY and CDR2 is SVGEGT in the germline V gene. The CDR3 DNA follows: TGTGCCGCCTCCGGGACCAGGGGGCCAGATACGCAGTATTTT. Translated, it gives CAASGTRGPDTQYF.

This clonotype was detected only a few times. The chain combines TRBV9 with TRBJ2-3; TRBD2 agrees at 8 bases. The germline V gene has CDR1 SGDLS and CDR2 YYNGEE. Unmatched junction bases numbered 9, after V lost 0 bases and J lost 3 bases. The length of the CDR3 is 17 residues. CDR3 DNA sequence: TGTGCCAGCAGCGTAGATTCGCAGCGGGGGATGACAGATACGCAGTATTTT. As protein: CASSVDSQRGMTDTQYF.

This chain uses TRBV7-2 with TRBJ2-7, with TRBD2 matching 7 bases. Germline CDR1 is SGHTA and CDR2 is FQGNSA. This CDR3 spans 15 amino acids. V lost 3 bases to trimming and J lost 1 base; unmatched junction nucleotides: 6. CDR3 in amino acids: CASSLGGGHSYEQYF. The CDR3 DNA reads as TGTGCCAGCAGCTTGGGGGGAGGGCATTCCTACGAGCAGTACTTC.

This chain joins TRBV19 and TRBJ2-5; the D is unclear. V was trimmed by 6 bases and J by 0 bases, leaving 11 bases between them. The CDR3 contains 14 residues. In germline, CDR1 is LNHDA, CDR2 SQIVND (reference sequence). The CDR3 nucleotides read TGTGCCAGTAGCCCGACCGGCAACCAAGAGACCCAGTACTTC. Encoded protein: CASSPTGNQETQYF. The variable domain in full, with the rest retrieved from reference TRBV19 and TRBJ2-5, is DGGITQSPKYLFRKEGQNVTLSCEQNLNHDAMYWYRQDPGQGLRLIYYSQIVNDFQKGDIAEGYSVSREKKESFPLTVTSAQKNPTAFYLCASSPTGNQETQYFGPGTRLLVL.

Here the CDR3 DNA reads TGTGCCAGCAGCTTAGGGTTGGGCCTGTCAACCTATGGCTACACCTTC. Protein: CASSLGLGLSTYGYTF. The rearrangement links TRBV7-9 to TRBJ1-2; D is uncertain. Germline CDR1 is SEHNR and CDR2 is FQNEAQ (reference sequence). The V gene lost 1 base and the J gene lost 4 bases, with 16 bases spanning the gap. The CDR3 consists of 16 residues.